Listed here are 2 T cell receptor beta chains from one sample, sequenced in a study of shared clonotypes between healthy human individuals (dated by TCRdb to 2018 to 2020). The library was prepared using the immunoSEQ multiplex PCR assay. TCRdb provides this immuneACCESS table in a form limited to in-frame rearrangements. Some clones are lacking; in checked studies, under half of them reflect an unresolved V gene, and why the rest are absent is not known. A total of about 1,500,000 clones appear in this sample, roughly 96% of them only once. About 1.2% of the sample comes from the top ten. The specimen sequenced was naive CD4+ T cells sorted from blood. Reading the label with the study, this specimen's cell subset or site is: CD45RA+ positively selected. The source of these receptors is a young man in good health.

This sequence joins TRBV15 and TRBJ2-3, with TRBD1 identical over 7 bases. Germline loops: CDR1 LNHNV, CDR2 YYDKDF (reference sequence). After removal of 2 bases from V and 0 bases from J, the junction contained 5 bases not matched to a gene. This CDR3 contains 16 residues. The CDR3 loop reads CATSRRDRTSTDTQYF. The CDR3, as DNA: TGTGCCACCAGCAGAAGGGACAGAACTAGCACAGATACGCAGTATTTT.

Comment on this clone: The sample holds other DNA sequences that translate to the same CDR3. This chain connects TRBV18 to TRBJ1-5; D remains unclear. This CDR3 is 12 amino acids long. Germline CDR1 KGHSH, CDR2 LQKENI. V was shortened by 2 bases and J by 6 bases, with 5 bases between the two germline ends. The CDR3, as DNA: TGTGCCAGCTCACCAGGCAGTCAGCCCCAGCATTTT. This codes for CASSPGSQPQHF.